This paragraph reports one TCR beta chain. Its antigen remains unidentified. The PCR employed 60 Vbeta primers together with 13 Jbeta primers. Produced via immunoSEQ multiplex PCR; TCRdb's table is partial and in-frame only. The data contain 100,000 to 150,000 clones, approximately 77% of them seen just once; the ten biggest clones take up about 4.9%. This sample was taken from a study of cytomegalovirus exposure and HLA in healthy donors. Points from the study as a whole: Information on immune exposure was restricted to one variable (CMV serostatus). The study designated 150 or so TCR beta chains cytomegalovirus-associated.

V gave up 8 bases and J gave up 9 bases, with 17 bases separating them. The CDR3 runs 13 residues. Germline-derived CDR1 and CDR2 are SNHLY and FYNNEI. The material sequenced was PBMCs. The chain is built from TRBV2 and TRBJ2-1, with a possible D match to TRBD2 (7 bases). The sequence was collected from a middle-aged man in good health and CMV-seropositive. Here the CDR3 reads CASHFGGGGEQFF. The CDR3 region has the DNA TGTGCCAGCCACTTCGGGGGAGGGGGTGAGCAGTTCTTC. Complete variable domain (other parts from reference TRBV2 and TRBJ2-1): EPEVTQTPSHQVTQMGQEVILRCVPISNHLYFYWYRQILGQKVEFLVSFYNNEISEKSEIFDDQFSVERPDGSNFTLKIRSTKLEDSAMYFCASHFGGGGEQFFGPGTRLTVL.